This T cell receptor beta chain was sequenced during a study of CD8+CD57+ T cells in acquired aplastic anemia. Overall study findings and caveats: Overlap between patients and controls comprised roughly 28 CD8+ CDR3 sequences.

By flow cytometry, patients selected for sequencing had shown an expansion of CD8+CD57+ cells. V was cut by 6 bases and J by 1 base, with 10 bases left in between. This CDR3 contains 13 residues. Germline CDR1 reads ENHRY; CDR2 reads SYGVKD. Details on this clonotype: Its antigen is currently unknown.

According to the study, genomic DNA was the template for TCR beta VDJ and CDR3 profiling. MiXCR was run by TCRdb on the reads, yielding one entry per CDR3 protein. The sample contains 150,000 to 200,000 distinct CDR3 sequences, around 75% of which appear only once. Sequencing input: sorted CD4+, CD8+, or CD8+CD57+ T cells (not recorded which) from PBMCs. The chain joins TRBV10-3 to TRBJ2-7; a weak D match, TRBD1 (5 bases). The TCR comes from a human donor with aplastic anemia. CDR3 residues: CAISGRDSYEQYF. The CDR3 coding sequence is TGTGCCATCAGCGGCAGGGATTCCTACGAGCAGTACTTC.